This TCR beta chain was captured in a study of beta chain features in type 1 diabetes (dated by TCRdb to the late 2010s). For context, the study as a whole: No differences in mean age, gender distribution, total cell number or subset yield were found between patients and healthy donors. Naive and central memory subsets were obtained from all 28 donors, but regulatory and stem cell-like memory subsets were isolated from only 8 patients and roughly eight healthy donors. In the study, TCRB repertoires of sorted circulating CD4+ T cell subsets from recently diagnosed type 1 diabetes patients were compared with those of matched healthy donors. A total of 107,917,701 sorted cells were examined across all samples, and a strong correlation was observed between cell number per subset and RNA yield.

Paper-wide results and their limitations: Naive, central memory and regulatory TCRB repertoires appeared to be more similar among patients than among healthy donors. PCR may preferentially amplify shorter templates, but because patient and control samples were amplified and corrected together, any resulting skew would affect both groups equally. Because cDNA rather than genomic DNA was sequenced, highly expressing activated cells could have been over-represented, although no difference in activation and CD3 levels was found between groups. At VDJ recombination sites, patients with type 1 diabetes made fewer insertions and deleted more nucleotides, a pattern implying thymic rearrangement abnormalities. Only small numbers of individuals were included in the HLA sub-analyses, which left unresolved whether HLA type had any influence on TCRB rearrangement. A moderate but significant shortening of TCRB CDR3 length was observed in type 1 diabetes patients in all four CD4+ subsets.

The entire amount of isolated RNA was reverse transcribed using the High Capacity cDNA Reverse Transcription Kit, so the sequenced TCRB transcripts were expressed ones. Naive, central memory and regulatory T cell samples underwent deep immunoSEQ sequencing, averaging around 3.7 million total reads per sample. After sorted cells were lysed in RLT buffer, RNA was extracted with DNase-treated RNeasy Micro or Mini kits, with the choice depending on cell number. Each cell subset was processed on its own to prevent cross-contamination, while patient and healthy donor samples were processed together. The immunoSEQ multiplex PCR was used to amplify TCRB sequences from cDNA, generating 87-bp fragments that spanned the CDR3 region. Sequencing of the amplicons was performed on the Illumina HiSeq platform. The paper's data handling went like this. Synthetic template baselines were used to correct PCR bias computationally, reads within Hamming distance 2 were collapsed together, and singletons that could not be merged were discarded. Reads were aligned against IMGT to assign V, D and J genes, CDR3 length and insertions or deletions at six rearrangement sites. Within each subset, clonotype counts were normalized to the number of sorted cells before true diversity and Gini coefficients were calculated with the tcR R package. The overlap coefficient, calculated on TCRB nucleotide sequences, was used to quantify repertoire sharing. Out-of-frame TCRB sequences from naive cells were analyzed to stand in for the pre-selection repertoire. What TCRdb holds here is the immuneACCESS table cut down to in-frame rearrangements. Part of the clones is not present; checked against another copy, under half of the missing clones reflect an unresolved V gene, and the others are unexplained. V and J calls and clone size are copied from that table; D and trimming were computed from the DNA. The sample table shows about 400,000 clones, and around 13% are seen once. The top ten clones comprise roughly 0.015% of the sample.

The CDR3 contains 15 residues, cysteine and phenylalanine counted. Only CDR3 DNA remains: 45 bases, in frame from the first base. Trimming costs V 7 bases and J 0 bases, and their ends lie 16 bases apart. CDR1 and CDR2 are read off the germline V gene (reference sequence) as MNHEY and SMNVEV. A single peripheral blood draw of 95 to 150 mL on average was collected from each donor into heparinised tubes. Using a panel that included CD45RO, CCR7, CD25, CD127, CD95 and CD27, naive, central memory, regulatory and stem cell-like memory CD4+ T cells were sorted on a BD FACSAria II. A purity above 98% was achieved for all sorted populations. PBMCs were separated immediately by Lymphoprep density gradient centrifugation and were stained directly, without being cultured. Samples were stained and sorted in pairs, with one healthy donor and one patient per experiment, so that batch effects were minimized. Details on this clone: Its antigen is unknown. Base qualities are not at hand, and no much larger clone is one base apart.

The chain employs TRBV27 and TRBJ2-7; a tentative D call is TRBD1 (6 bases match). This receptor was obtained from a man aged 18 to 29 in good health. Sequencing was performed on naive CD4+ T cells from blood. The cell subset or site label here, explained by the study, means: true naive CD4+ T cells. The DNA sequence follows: TGTGCCAGCACCTTCGCCGGGACAACCTCCTACGAGCAGTACTTC. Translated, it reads CASTFAGTTSYEQYF.